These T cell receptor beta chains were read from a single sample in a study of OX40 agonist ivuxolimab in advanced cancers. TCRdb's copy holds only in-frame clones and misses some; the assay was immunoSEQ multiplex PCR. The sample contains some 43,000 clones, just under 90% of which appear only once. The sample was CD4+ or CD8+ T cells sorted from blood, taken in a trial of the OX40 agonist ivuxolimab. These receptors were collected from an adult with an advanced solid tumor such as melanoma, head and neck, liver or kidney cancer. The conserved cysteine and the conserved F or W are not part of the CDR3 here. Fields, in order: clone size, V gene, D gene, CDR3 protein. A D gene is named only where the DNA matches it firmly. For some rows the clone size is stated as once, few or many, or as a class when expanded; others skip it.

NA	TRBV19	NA	ASSIGARARAYEQY
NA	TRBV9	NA	ASSTQGFGEQY
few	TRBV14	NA	ASSPPSVGETQY
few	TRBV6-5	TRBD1	ASSYQGTGIYEQY
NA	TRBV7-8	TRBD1	ASTSPQGDEQF
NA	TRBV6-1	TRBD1	ASSVSGTGSYEQY
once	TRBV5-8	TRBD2	ASSLTSGSGTHSYNEQF
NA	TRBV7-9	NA	ASSSDGRPGELF
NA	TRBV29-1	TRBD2	SVDGLAGDETQY
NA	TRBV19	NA	ASSTVGRGDQPQH
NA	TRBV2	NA	ASSETVRNSPLH
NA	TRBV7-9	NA	ASSLVAAVYGYT
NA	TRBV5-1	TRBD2	ASSLGPMTSGNNEQF
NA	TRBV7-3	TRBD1	ASSALPGQGNNEQF
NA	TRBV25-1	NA	ASSDLGSGANVLT
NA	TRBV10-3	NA	AISERYEQY
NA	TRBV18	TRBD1	ASSSSPGTGPDTQY
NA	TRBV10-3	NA	AISCWSCIQSRANVLT
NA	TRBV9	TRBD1	ASSVSGTGFYNEQF
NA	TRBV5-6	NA	ASSLVLEGETQY
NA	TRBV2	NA	ASSRDEAKNIQY
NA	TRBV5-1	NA	ASSIPDTEAF
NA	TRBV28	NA	ASSDAVTRTQY
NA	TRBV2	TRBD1	ASRIQGQGVETQY
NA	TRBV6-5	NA	ASRSGLNQPQH
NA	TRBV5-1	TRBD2	ASSRAGLGTGELF
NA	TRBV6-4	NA	ASSGEGDQSTDTQY
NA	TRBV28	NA	ASSPPQAGNEKLF
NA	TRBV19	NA	ASSIGGGDYNEQF
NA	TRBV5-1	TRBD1	ASSFSRDRKQY
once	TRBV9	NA	ASSVGGHKNSPLH
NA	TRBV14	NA	ASSQGYAVNTEAF
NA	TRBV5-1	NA	ASSREGNQPQH
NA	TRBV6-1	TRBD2	ASSLLAGNQNEQF
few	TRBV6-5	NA	ASSPQTENTEAF
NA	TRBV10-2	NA	ASSVALTDTQY
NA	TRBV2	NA	ASSEALPGESTYNEQF
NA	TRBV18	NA	ASSPSSAATNEKLF
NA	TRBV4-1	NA	ASSQVGSRETQY
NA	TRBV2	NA	ASSREGVTEAF
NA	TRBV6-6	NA	ASNLNTGARGEQY
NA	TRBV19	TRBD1	ASTPRGGYGYT
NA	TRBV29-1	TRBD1	SVVSGGSSEAF